This TCR beta chain is from a study of shared clonotypes between healthy human individuals. Study overall: CD4 naive cells filled three plates per donor, CD4 memory three, CD8 naive two and CD8 memory one.

The CDR3 consists of 17 residues. CDR1 is SGHAT, CDR2 FQNNGV, per germline. The trim removed 1 base at V and 7 bases at J, leaving 16 bases unmatched. The authors distributed each subset's genomic DNA evenly over several immunoSEQ plates. Here immunoSEQ multiplex PCR was the method, and the copy in TCRdb shows in-frame clones only, minus some. The table shows 90,000 to 150,000 clones, with 68% occurring only once. This TCR derives from a woman under 40 in good health. The sequenced sample was memory CD8+ T cells sorted from blood. Stated subset: CD45RO+ cells pooled with CCR7-negative TemRA cells. This chain connects TRBV11-2 to TRBJ2-7, with 7 bases that match TRBD2. CDR3 sequence (DNA): TGTGCCAGCAGCTTAGGGCGCGGGGGTTACTCCCAGGAGGAGCAGTACTTC. This codes for CASSLGRGGYSQEEQYF.